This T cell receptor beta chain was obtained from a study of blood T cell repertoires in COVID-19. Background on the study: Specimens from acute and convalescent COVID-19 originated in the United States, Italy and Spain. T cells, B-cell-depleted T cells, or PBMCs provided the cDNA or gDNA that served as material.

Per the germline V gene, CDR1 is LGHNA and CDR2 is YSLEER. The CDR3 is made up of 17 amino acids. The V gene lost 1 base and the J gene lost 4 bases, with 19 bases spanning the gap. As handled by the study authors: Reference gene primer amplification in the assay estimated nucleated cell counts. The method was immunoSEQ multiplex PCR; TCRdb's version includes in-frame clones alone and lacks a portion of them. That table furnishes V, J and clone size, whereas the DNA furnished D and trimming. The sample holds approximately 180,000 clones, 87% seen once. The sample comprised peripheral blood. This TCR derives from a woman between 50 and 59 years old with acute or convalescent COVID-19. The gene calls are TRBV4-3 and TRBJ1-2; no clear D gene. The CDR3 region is CASSQGGGKAGLYGYTF. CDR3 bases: TGCGCCAGCAGCCAAGGGGGTGGGAAGGCAGGACTCTATGGCTACACCTTC.